This T cell receptor beta chain was sequenced during a study of a mutant IDH1 vaccine in newly diagnosed glioma. Overall study context: Averaging about 37 years of age, treated patients were about 62% male and 37.5% female.

CDR3 length equals 14 residues. Losses at the gene ends were 5 bases for V and 6 bases for J; bases not matched to a gene: 9. Germline CDR1 SGHAT, CDR2 FQNNGV. Profiled with immunoSEQ multiplex PCR; TCRdb holds only in-frame clones, not every one. The repertoire holds roughly 57,000 clones, with approximately 91% as singletons. Overall study results and limits: Across multiple MHC alleles, 93.3% of patients had vaccine-induced responses.

In the case of this clone: Its cognate antigen is unknown.

The sample's time point: week 11, during vaccination. Each dose delivered 300 ug of mutant IDH1 20-mer peptide subcutaneously with imiquimod. Sequenced material: PBMCs, taken from a glioma patient whose treatment included an IDH1 peptide vaccine. This TCR derives from a middle-aged man with glioma. This sequence joins TRBV11-2 and TRBJ1-1, with 7 bases matching TRBD1. The CDR3 loop is CASSTPGQSAEAFF. The CDR3, as DNA: TGTGCCAGCAGCACTCCGGGACAGTCGGCTGAAGCTTTCTTT.